The rows below give T cell receptor beta chains drawn from one sample of a study of shared clonotypes between healthy human individuals. TCRdb's table, derived via immunoSEQ multiplex PCR, lists solely in-frame clones and lacks some. In the table there are roughly 2.5 million clones, about 92% of which are singletons. Sequenced sample: naive CD4+ T cells sorted from blood. All receptors come from a man younger than 30 in good health. CDR3s include the opening cysteine and the closing phenylalanine or tryptophan. D genes are given only for firm matches. Clone sizes are given selectively: once, few, many, or a class where the clone is expanded.

v_call	clone_size	d_call	j_call	cdr3_length	cdr3_aa	cdr3_nt
TRBV7-8	once	NA	TRBJ2-5	14	CASSLATGQETQYF	TGTGCCAGCAGCTTAGCGACAGGCCAAGAGACCCAGTACTTC
TRBV5-1	NA	TRBD1	TRBJ2-5	15	CASSRVATGEETQYF	TGCGCCAGCAGCAGGGTGGCGACAGGGGAAGAGACCCAGTACTTC
TRBV5-1	NA	NA	TRBJ2-1	14	CASSSGTTPREQFF	TGCGCCAGCAGCTCCGGGACAACCCCGAGGGAGCAGTTCTTC
TRBV21-1	NA	NA	TRBJ2-4	15	CASTPDRLAKNIQYF	TGTGCCAGCACCCCCGACAGGCTAGCCAAAAACATTCAGTACTTC
TRBV10-2	NA	TRBD1	TRBJ2-5	13	CASRSGGQETQYF	TGCGCCAGCAGGTCAGGGGGACAAGAGACCCAGTACTTC
TRBV30	few	NA	TRBJ1-1	13	CAWNPNSNTEAFF	TGTGCCTGGAATCCGAACTCGAACACTGAAGCTTTCTTT
TRBV2	NA	TRBD1	TRBJ2-7	14	CASSAEGQLYEQYF	TGTGCCAGCAGTGCCGAGGGACAGCTCTACGAGCAGTACTTC
TRBV2	NA	NA	TRBJ1-1	13	CASSAALNTEAFF	TGTGCCAGCAGTGCTGCGTTGAACACTGAAGCTTTCTTT
TRBV10-3	NA	NA	TRBJ2-7	14	CAISERAEMDEQYF	TGTGCCATCAGTGAGAGGGCGGAGATGGACGAGCAGTACTTC
TRBV10-3	NA	TRBD1	TRBJ2-4	16	CAISDGAGGRFSIQYF	TGTGCCATCAGTGATGGGGCAGGGGGCCGCTTCAGCATTCAGTACTTC
TRBV6-5	NA	NA	TRBJ2-6	16	CASSYSGGGGANVLTF	TGTGCCAGCAGTTACTCGGGGGGAGGTGGGGCCAACGTCCTGACTTTC
TRBV30	NA	TRBD2	TRBJ2-3	13	CALAGDSTDTQYF	TGTGCCCTAGCGGGGGATAGCACAGATACGCAGTATTTT
TRBV9	NA	NA	TRBJ2-5	14	CASSVAGIRETQYF	TGTGCCAGCAGCGTAGCGGGGATTCGGGAGACCCAGTACTTC
TRBV5-5	NA	NA	TRBJ2-2	15	CASSFSPSNTGELFF	TGTGCCAGCAGCTTTTCCCCATCGAACACCGGGGAGCTGTTTTTT
TRBV5-1	once	TRBD1	TRBJ2-7	14	CASSYRDRGYEQYF	TGCGCCAGCAGCTACCGGGACAGGGGCTACGAGCAGTACTTC
TRBV6-5	NA	NA	TRBJ2-7	13	CASSYVTSGEQYF	TGTGCCAGCAGTTACGTTACTTCGGGGGAGCAGTACTTC
TRBV6-6	NA	NA	TRBJ1-4	14	CASSWTAPNEKLFF	TGTGCCAGCAGTTGGACAGCCCCTAATGAAAAACTGTTTTTT
TRBV12-5	NA	NA	TRBJ2-2	18	CASGLVLVRGEGTGELFF	TGTGCTAGTGGTTTGGTACTTGTCAGGGGCGAGGGCACCGGGGAGCTGTTTTTT
TRBV21-1	NA	NA	TRBJ2-4	11	CASSPWNIQYF	TGTGCCAGCAGCCCCTGGAACATTCAGTACTTC
TRBV19	NA	TRBD1	TRBJ1-5	15	CASSPLTGGDQPQHF	TGTGCCAGTAGTCCACTGACAGGGGGCGATCAGCCCCAGCATTTT
TRBV5-8	NA	TRBD2	TRBJ2-3	16	CASSPRGGLLTDTQYF	TGTGCCAGCAGCCCCCGGGGGGGTCTCCTCACAGATACGCAGTATTTT
TRBV6-5	NA	NA	TRBJ2-7	13	CASRSTTSYEQYF	TGTGCCAGCAGGTCGACGACCTCCTACGAGCAGTACTTC
TRBV2	NA	TRBD1	TRBJ1-4	16	CASSPIPGGASEKLFF	TGTGCCAGCAGCCCCATTCCAGGGGGCGCGTCTGAAAAACTGTTTTTT
TRBV18	few	NA	TRBJ1-5	13	CASSPHVNQPQHF	TGTGCCAGCTCACCACATGTCAATCAGCCCCAGCATTTT
TRBV30	NA	TRBD1	TRBJ2-7	19	CAWRTGLLLGGTASYEQYF	TGTGCCTGGAGGACTGGGCTCCTGTTGGGTGGGACAGCCTCCTACGAGCAGTACTTC
TRBV4-3	NA	NA	TRBJ1-6	13	CASSQNINSPLHF	TGCGCCAGCAGCCAAAATATCAATTCACCCCTCCACTTT